The 29 T cell receptor beta chains below come from one sample, sequenced in a study of read filtering for tumor transcriptome and immune sequencing. Molecular barcoded adaptors covering alpha/delta and beta/gamma chains were used on roughly 400 ng RNA. MiXCR, applied by TCRdb to the reads, yields one record per CDR3 protein. The sample comprises some 46,000 distinct CDR3 sequences, approximately 19% of which are singletons, and over 35% rests with the top ten. Source material: a population of CD138-negative cells sorted from bone marrow. The receptors derive from a donor aged 40 or older with multiple myeloma.

Many counts were recorded for this clonotype. The rearrangement joins TRBV28 to TRBJ1-5, with 10 positions matching TRBD1. Germline V CDR1 and CDR2: MDHEN, SYDVKM. The CDR3 runs 14 residues. The ends lost 6 bases at V and 2 bases at J; junction bases unmatched: 1. The CDR3 bases are TGTGCCAGCAGGACAGGGGGCGGCAATCAGCCCCAGCATTTT. Translating gives CASRTGGGNQPQHF.

Remarks on this clonotype: Mismatch with germline at one junction end may stem from a read error. The V call is TRBV29-1, the J call TRBJ2-1; a weak D match, TRBD2 (7 bases). The V gene's germline CDR1 is SQVTM and CDR2 ANQGSEA. The CDR3 runs 14 residues. The CDR3, as DNA: TGCAGCGCCTGGGTTACAGGGACTAAGAATGGGCAGTTCTTC. Its protein product is CSAWVTGTKNGQFF.

In its sample, this clonotype was seen many times. The chain employs TRBV6-1 and TRBJ1-5; 12 nucleotides line up with TRBD1. Trimming removed 3 bases from V and 6 bases from J; junction bases left unmatched: 3. This CDR3 comprises 15 residues. CDR1 and CDR2 from the germline V gene are MNHNS and SASEGT. CDR3 sequence: CASSERDRGLQPQHF. DNA for the CDR3: TGTGCCAGCAGTGAGAGGGACAGGGGGCTTCAGCCCCAGCATTTT.

The sample holds many counts of this clonotype. This chain uses TRBV6-5 with TRBJ1-2; TRBD1 is a possible D gene (5 bases). Trimming removed 8 bases from V and 3 bases from J, with 13 bases in between. The CDR3 loop spans 13 amino acids. Germline V gene lookup returns CDR1 MNHEY and CDR2 SVGAGI. The DNA of the CDR3 is TGTGCCAGCGGACACCCCGAGGACTATGGCTACACCTTC. Its protein product is CASGHPEDYGYTF.

This clonotype was recorded many times. The chain employs TRBV12-3 or TRBV12-4 and TRBJ2-1; maybe TRBD1 (5 bases). Trimming left V 6 bases short and J 3 bases short, with 21 bases between. This CDR3 has 17 residues. The CDR3 DNA reads as TGTGCCAGCAGCCAAGGGGCAGAGAAGAAACACTACAATGAGCAGTTCTTC. Protein product: CASSQGAEKKHYNEQFF.

The sample holds a few counts of this clonotype. The genes are TRBV12-3 or TRBV12-4 and TRBJ2-2, with TRBD2 matching over 8 bases. V lost 6 bases to trimming and J lost 6 bases; unmatched junction nucleotides: 9. This CDR3 region has 15 residues. The DNA of the CDR3 is TGTGCCAGCAGCAGTAACGGGAGGGCCGCCGGGGAGCTGTTTTTT. Amino acid sequence: CASSSNGRAAGELFF.

V gene TRBV28 combines with J gene TRBJ2-1; D remains unclear. Looked up from germline, CDR1 is MDHEN and CDR2 is SYDVKM. The CDR3 contains 12 residues. V gave up 8 bases and J gave up 5 bases, with 10 bases separating them. CDR3 protein: CASCEQNNEQFF. CDR3 nucleotides: TGTGCCAGCTGTGAACAGAACAATGAGCAGTTCTTC.

The table lists this clonotype with many counts. The gene calls are TRBV18 and TRBJ2-7; 7 bases align to TRBD2. The CDR3 covers 14 residues. The germline CDR1 and CDR2 sequences are KGHSH and LQKENI. J was trimmed by 2 bases and V by 5 bases; bases with no gene match: 6. As DNA, the CDR3 is TGTGCCAGCTCAGGAAGGGACTACCCCTACGAGCAGTACTTC. Its protein product is CASSGRDYPYEQYF.

This clonotype was observed many times. V gene TRBV12-3 or TRBV12-4 combines with J gene TRBJ2-2; 10 bases agree with TRBD1. The CDR3 is 14 residues long. V was pared by 5 bases and J by 4 bases, with 1 base of the junction left unmatched. CDR3 loop: CASSRTGGTGELFF. The CDR3 nucleotides are TGTGCCAGCAGTCGGACAGGGGGCACCGGGGAGCTGTTTTTT.

This clonotype was detected only once. The chain carries TRBV5-4 and TRBJ2-7; TRBD2 agrees at 7 bases. This CDR3 has 15 residues. Germline CDR1 and CDR2: SGHNT and YYREEE (reference sequence). V gave up 2 bases and J gave up 3 bases; unmatched junction bases: 8. The CDR3: CASSFGGGPGYEQYF. For the CDR3, the DNA is TGTGCCAGCAGCTTTGGGGGAGGGCCGGGCTACGAGCAGTACTTC.

In regard to this clonotype: This may arise from a read error, as a much more abundant clone is one base away. Without the conserved terminal phenylalanine or tryptophan, this CDR3 likely stems from a read error. The chain uses TRBV6-2 or TRBV6-3 and TRBJ1-1; TRBD1 agrees at 8 bases. From germline, CDR1 is MNHEY and CDR2 SVGEGT. J was trimmed by 5 bases and V by 4 bases; bases with no gene match: 9. The CDR3 loop spans 15 amino acids. In nucleotides, the CDR3 is TGTGCCAGCAGTTTGGGCAGGGGGCTCGGGACTGAAGCTTTCCTT. Translated: CASSLGRGLGTEAFL.

Points on this clonotype: Since a much larger clone is just one base distant, this may be a read error. V gene TRBV4-1 combines with J gene TRBJ2-7, with 8 bases matching TRBD1. This CDR3 spans 14 amino acids. Germline CDR1 is MGHRA and CDR2 is YSYEKL. This CDR3 reads CTSSLQGESYEQYF. The CDR3 DNA sequence: TGCACCAGCAGTCTACAGGGGGAATCCTACGAGCAGTACTTC.

This clonotype was detected ten times or more. V is TRBV19 and J is TRBJ2-3; 7 bases fit TRBD2. Germline V lookup: CDR1 LNHDA, CDR2 SQIVND (reference sequence). This CDR3 is 16 amino acids long. V shed 5 bases, J shed 5 bases, and the junction held 13 bases outside the gene matches. As DNA, the CDR3 is TGTGCCAGTAGTCCCCCCCGGGGGAGGGCCTTAGATACGCAGTATTTT. Translation gives CASSPPRGRALDTQYF.

This clonotype was seen at least ten times. The chain recombines TRBV2 with TRBJ2-2; 11 nucleotides line up with TRBD2. The CDR3 has 15 amino acids. Germline-derived CDR1 and CDR2 are SNHLY and FYNNEI. V lost 6 bases to trimming and J lost 5 bases; unmatched junction nucleotides: 5. The CDR3 loop is CASRVLAGETGELFF. The CDR3, as DNA: TGTGCCAGCAGAGTACTAGCGGGAGAAACCGGGGAGCTGTTTTTT.

This clonotype has at least ten counts. The chain couples TRBV18 to TRBJ1-4; no clear D gene. The CDR3 consists of 14 residues. The ends were cut back, 4 bases at V and 8 bases at J, with 14 bases in the middle. Germline V gene data show CDR1 as KGHSH and CDR2 as LQKENI. CDR3 nucleotide sequence: TGTGCCAGCTCACATCCCGCGACTAGGGAAAAACTGTTTTTT. Protein product: CASSHPATREKLFF.

This clonotype was observed many times. The chain is built from TRBV5-1 and TRBJ2-7; perhaps TRBD2 as D (6 bases). V was cut by 0 bases and J by 0 bases, with 10 bases left in between. Germline CDR1 SGHRS, CDR2 YFSETQ. The CDR3 extends over 15 amino acids. The CDR3 coding sequence is TGCGCCAGCAGCTTGGCATCCGGGAGCTCCTACGAGCAGTACTTC. Its protein is CASSLASGSSYEQYF. Filled out from reference TRBV5-1 and TRBJ2-7, the complete variable domain reads KAGVTQTPRYLIKTRGQQVTLSCSPISGHRSVSWYQQTPGQGLQFLFEYFSETQRNKGNFPGRFSGRQFSNSRSEMNVSTLELGDSALYLCASSLASGSSYEQYFGPGTRLTVT.

For this clonotype: This is likely a read error, given that the CDR3 carries no conserved phenylalanine or tryptophan at its end. The chain carries TRBV4-1 and TRBJ1-3; no clear D. Trimming stripped 4 bases from V and 0 bases from J, with 7 bases between. CDR1 MGHRA and CDR2 YSYEKL come from the germline V gene. CDR3 length: 14 amino acids. The CDR3 spells CASSRVISGNTIYL. As DNA, the CDR3 is TGCGCCAGCAGCCGTGTGATCTCTGGAAACACCATATATCTT.

At least ten counts were recorded for this clonotype. This chain joins TRBV5-1 and TRBJ2-1, with 8 bases that match TRBD2. This CDR3 is built from 16 residues. J lost 0 bases, V lost 4 bases, and 6 bases had no gene match. Germline values: CDR1 SGHRS, CDR2 YFSETQ. Written as DNA, the CDR3 is TGCGCCAGCAGCACGGGAGGGCCGAGCTCCTACAATGAGCAGTTCTTC. It translates to CASSTGGPSSYNEQFF.

The chain employs TRBV28 and TRBJ2-3; 7 positions agree with TRBD2. Germline values: CDR1 MDHEN, CDR2 SYDVKM. The CDR3 has 13 residues. With 7 bases clipped from V and 5 bases from J, the junction kept 6 bases outside the gene matches. The CDR3 reads CASNAGAIDTQYF. The CDR3 DNA reads TGTGCCAGCAACGCGGGAGCAATAGATACGCAGTATTTT.

This clonotype was picked up many times. The V and J genes are TRBV19 and TRBJ2-2; 10 bases are a match to TRBD2. The V gene's germline CDR1 is LNHDA and CDR2 SQIVND (reference sequence). This CDR3 is 16 amino acids long. With V trimmed by 4 bases and J by 0 bases, 2 bases remained unmatched. Here the CDR3 reads CASSRLAGANTGELFF. In DNA form, the CDR3 reads TGTGCCAGTAGTAGGCTAGCGGGGGCGAACACCGGGGAGCTGTTTTTT.

The table lists this clonotype with many counts. The CDR3 bases are TGTGCCAGCAGCGTGGGACAGGGGCCTCCCTACGAGCAGTACTTC. Translating gives CASSVGQGPPYEQYF. This chain joins TRBV7-6 and TRBJ2-7, with 10 bases matching TRBD1. J gave up 2 bases and V 5 bases, and 6 bases lay outside the gene matches. The V gene's germline CDR1 is SGHVS and CDR2 FNYEAQ. CDR3 length equals 15 residues.

This clonotype was seen at least ten times. CDR3 loop: CASSFGRGEQFF. The CDR3 DNA is TGTGCCAGCAGCTTTGGGCGGGGTGAGCAGTTCTTC. This chain uses TRBV7-6 with TRBJ2-1; possible D gene TRBD2, 6 bases. Trimming removed 3 bases from V and 9 bases from J, with 9 bases in between. This CDR3 contains 12 residues. Per the germline V gene, CDR1 is SGHVS and CDR2 is FNYEAQ. The entire variable domain, with the rest obtained from reference TRBV7-6 and TRBJ2-1, is as follows: GAGVSQSPRYKVTKRGQDVALRCDPISGHVSLYWYRQALGQGPEFLTYFNYEAQQDKSGLPNDRFSAERPEGSISTLTIQRTEQRDSAMYRCASSFGRGEQFFGPGTRLTVL.

The sample holds many counts of this clonotype. The V and J genes are TRBV2 and TRBJ2-1, with 11 bases identical to TRBD2. The germline CDR1 and CDR2 sequences are SNHLY and FYNNEI. The CDR3 runs 15 residues. V was clipped by 6 bases and J by 3 bases; unmatched bases: 4. This CDR3 reads CASRIAGGNYNEQFF. The CDR3 bases are TGTGCCAGCAGAATAGCGGGAGGGAACTACAATGAGCAGTTCTTC.

This clonotype showed up many times. The chain joins TRBV29-1 to TRBJ1-1, with 7 nucleotides matching TRBD1. The CDR3 covers 14 residues. From germline, CDR1 is SQVTM and CDR2 ANQGSEA. Trimming removed 6 bases from V and 4 bases from J; junction bases left unmatched: 11. The CDR3 sequence is CSVDSQGVGTEAFF. DNA for the CDR3: TGCAGCGTGGATTCTCAGGGGGTAGGCACTGAAGCTTTCTTT.

This clonotype has ten or more counts. This chain uses TRBV29-1 with TRBJ2-3, with 12 bases aligning to TRBD2. CDR3 length: 14 amino acids. V trimming: 3 bases; J trimming: 6 bases; junction bases outside the gene matches: 4. From germline, CDR1 is SQVTM and CDR2 ANQGSEA. In nucleotides, the CDR3 is TGCAGCGTTGAGTCTAGCGGGAGGGCGGATACGCAGTATTTT. Translating it yields CSVESSGRADTQYF.

This clonotype came up many times. V gene TRBV6-2 or TRBV6-3 combines with J gene TRBJ2-1; tentative D call: TRBD2 (6 bases). CDR1 and CDR2 from the germline V gene are MNHEY and SVGEGT. With 0 bases removed from V and 0 bases from J, the gap between germline ends came to 6 bases. The CDR3 covers 15 residues. CDR3 residues: CASSYSAGSYNEQFF. The CDR3 DNA reads as TGTGCCAGCAGTTACTCAGCGGGCTCCTACAATGAGCAGTTCTTC.

Regarding this clonotype: This likely stems from a read error, as it lies one base from a far larger clone. The rearrangement links TRBV4-1 to TRBJ2-1, with 8 bases identical to TRBD1. Germline V gene data show CDR1 as MGHRA and CDR2 as YSYEKL. CDR3 length: 14 residues. J was trimmed by 10 bases and V by 3 bases; bases with no gene match: 8. CDR3 sequence (DNA): TGCGCCAGCAGCCAGCCGGGACAGGCCTACGAGCAGTTCTTC. Protein sequence: CASSQPGQAYEQFF.

This clonotype was detected many times. This sequence joins TRBV12-5 and TRBJ2-1; the D gene is possibly TRBD1 (6 bases). The CDR3 spans 14 residues. With 2 bases removed from V and 8 bases from J, the gap between germline ends came to 13 bases. In germline, CDR1 is LGHNT, CDR2 FRNRAP. The DNA of the CDR3 is TGTGCTAGTGGTTTGTTCAGGGGTCTCGATGAGCAGTTCTTC. It codes for CASGLFRGLDEQFF.

This clonotype was detected ten times or more. The V gene is TRBV4-1, the J gene TRBJ1-2; no clear D. The CDR3 extends over 15 amino acids. V lost 1 base and J 2 bases, leaving 11 bases between the germline ends. The germline V gene encodes CDR1 MGHRA and CDR2 YSYEKL. CDR3 residues: CASSQAAKGNYGYTF. The CDR3 region has the DNA TGCGCCAGCAGCCAAGCAGCGAAGGGCAACTATGGCTACACCTTC.